This T cell receptor beta chain comes out of a study of T cell repertoires in cytomegalovirus infection. Whole-study context: Matching HLA type and CMV infection were both indicated by public TCR beta signatures.

Using its own MiXCR run on the reads, TCRdb lists one record per CDR3 protein. The sample holds under 200,000 distinct CDR3 sequences; 25% to 30% are singletons and the top ten take roughly 32%. On this clonotype itself: Its antigen is not identified.

Study-wide results and caveats: CMV-specific TCR beta clonotypes restricted by HLA-C were the ones dominating the ex vivo response. Cumulative frequency (of public TCR beta family members) identified carriers of CMV plus the relevant HLA.

The sample consisted of PBMCs. The clonotype was recovered from a human donor in good health (CMV status not recorded). Some clones in this sample may be carry-over from other donors' samples.

CDR3 protein: CAIRPTDGQPQHF. The CDR3 nucleotides are TGTGCCATCAGACCGACGGACGGGCAGCCCCAGCATTTT. The V gene is TRBV10-3, the J gene TRBJ1-5; the D is unclear. Trimming left V 6 bases short and J 7 bases short, with 13 bases between. The germline V gene encodes CDR1 ENHRY and CDR2 SYGVKD. This CDR3 spans 13 amino acids.